Following are 25 T cell receptor beta chains from one sample sequenced in a study of T cells expressing NK-cell markers. Following a re-call of the 5' RACE reads, TCRdb has one entry per CDR3 protein and lacks DNA. The sample table sets out about 260,000 distinct CDR3 sequences. The sequencing sample was made of blood T cells: a sorted CD56 or NKG2C T cell subset, CD4+ or CD8+ T cells, or bulk PBMC T cells (not recorded which). These receptors came from a young man in good health.

V is TRBV7-8 and J is TRBJ2-7. The CDR3 loop spans 16 amino acids. The germline gives CDR1 SGHVS, CDR2 FQNEAQ. The CDR3 is CASSLAGSTIPYEQYF.

The CDR3 loop reads CAIAGNNEQFF. This chain joins TRBV6-6 and TRBJ2-1; checking the TCRdb D call of TRBD2 is not possible without DNA. CDR1 and CDR2 from the germline V gene are MNHNY and SVGAGI (reference sequence). This CDR3 comprises 11 residues.

The rearrangement links TRBV29-1 to TRBJ2-3. The CDR3 has 11 amino acids. Per germline, CDR1 SQVTM and CDR2 ANQGSEA. CDR3 residues: CTFRWADTQYF.

The chain is built from TRBV12-3 or TRBV12-4 and TRBJ2-3; TCRdb lists TRBD2, though no DNA is available to test this call. The CDR3 is 17 residues long. CDR3: CAIREGDGAMYTDTQYF.

The gene calls are TRBV12-3 or TRBV12-4 and TRBJ2-1; with no DNA, the TCRdb D assignment of TRBD2 cannot be verified. The CDR3 extends over 15 amino acids. CDR3 residues: CASRTSGRRYNEQFF.

The J gene is TRBJ1-1, the V gene TRBV6-5. Germline-derived CDR1 and CDR2 are MNHEY and SVGAGI. This CDR3 is 15 amino acids long. CDR3 amino acids: CASSYYQGGNTEAFF.

The chain recombines TRBV12-3 or TRBV12-4 with TRBJ2-1; TCRdb returns TRBD2, unconfirmable since there is no DNA. The CDR3 has 17 amino acids. CDR3 sequence: CASSFKGSTLLYNEQFF.

CDR3 amino acids: CSARDFLRGSDTQYF. This chain connects TRBV20-1 to TRBJ2-3; the D call of TRBD1 rests on TCRdb alone, since no DNA is present to check it. The CDR3 has 15 residues. CDR1 and CDR2 from the germline V gene are DFQATT and SNEGSKA (reference sequence).

The J gene is TRBJ1-2, the V gene TRBV12-3 or TRBV12-4; checking the TCRdb D call of TRBD1 is not possible without DNA. The CDR3 length is 14 residues. This chain's CDR3 is CASTPPEDSYGYTF.

The chain uses TRBV7-3 and TRBJ2-3; lacking DNA, the TRBD2 call made by TCRdb goes unchecked. CDR1 and CDR2 from the germline V gene are SGHTA and FQGTGA. The CDR3 consists of 15 residues. The CDR3 sequence: CASSRTGLVTDTQYF.

J is TRBJ1-5 and V is TRBV28. In germline, CDR1 is MDHEN, CDR2 SYDVKM. The CDR3 has 13 amino acids. The CDR3 sequence: CASSLLGNQPQHF.

The rearrangement joins TRBV7-2 to TRBJ1-5; TCRdb names TRBD1, which stays unverified in the absence of DNA. This CDR3 has 13 residues. CDR1 is SGHTA, CDR2 FQGNSA, per germline. The chain's CDR3 is CASSLAVGGPQHF.

CDR3 region: CASSLVSGSGETQYF. The V call is TRBV7-9, the J call TRBJ2-5; TCRdb's D gene call, TRBD2, goes unchecked for lack of DNA. The CDR3 spans 15 residues. Germline values: CDR1 SEHNR, CDR2 FQNEAQ (reference sequence).

J is TRBJ2-3 and V is TRBV7-8; TCRdb selects TRBD1, and the lack of DNA leaves this call unchecked. This CDR3 has 15 amino acids. Germline loops: CDR1 SGHVS, CDR2 FQNEAQ. The CDR3: CASSSHRGRSDTQYF.

The chain combines TRBV4-2 with TRBJ2-7. There are 17 residues in the CDR3. From germline, CDR1 is LGHNA and CDR2 YNFKEQ. The CDR3 is CASSQDWPSGSSYEQYF.

The chain has TRBV6-2 or TRBV6-3 and TRBJ1-3; as DNA is missing, the TRBD1 call by TCRdb cannot be tested. The CDR3 length is 15 residues. Germline CDR1 MNHEY, CDR2 SVGEGT. CDR3: CASSLGHLSGNTIYF.

The J gene is TRBJ2-2, the V gene TRBV6-1; TCRdb calls TRBD2, which cannot be checked without DNA. The CDR3 has 15 residues. Germline V gives CDR1 MNHNS, CDR2 SASEGT. The chain's CDR3 is CASTDLAGGILELFF.

The V gene is TRBV11-1, the J gene TRBJ2-6; with no DNA, the TCRdb D assignment of TRBD2 cannot be verified. The V gene's germline CDR1 is SGHAT and CDR2 FQDESV (reference sequence). The CDR3 has 16 residues. The CDR3 reads CASSSKRVSGANVLTF.

The V call is TRBV12-3 or TRBV12-4, the J call TRBJ2-5; the D call of TRBD2 rests on TCRdb alone, since no DNA is present to check it. CDR3 length: 15 residues. CDR3 amino acids: CASRDSGIIGETQYF.

J is TRBJ1-2 and V is TRBV25-1. CDR3 length: 13 residues. The germline CDR1 and CDR2 sequences are MGHDK and SYGVNS. The chain's CDR3 is CASSDREEWGYTF.

The chain carries TRBV12-3 or TRBV12-4 and TRBJ2-1. The CDR3 has 15 amino acids. CDR3 in amino acids: CASKRDGAIYNEQFF.

This chain links TRBV30 with TRBJ1-1; TCRdb reports TRBD1, a call that lacks DNA to check it against. There are 13 residues in the CDR3. The V gene's germline CDR1 is GTSNPN and CDR2 SVGIG (reference sequence). The CDR3 protein is CASNRGWDTEAFF.

The V call is TRBV7-3, the J call TRBJ2-4; the TRBD1 assignment by TCRdb is unverifiable without DNA. Germline lookup yields CDR1 SGHTA and CDR2 FQGTGA. This CDR3 is built from 13 residues. The CDR3 is CASSSGQGNIQYF. Filled out from reference TRBV7-3 and TRBJ2-4, the complete variable domain reads GAGVSQTPSNKVTEKGKYVELRCDPISGHTALYWYRQSLGQGPEFLIYFQGTGAADDSGLPNDRFFAVRPEGSVSTLKIQRTERGDSAVYLCASSSGQGNIQYFGAGTRLSVL.

The chain has TRBV29-1 and TRBJ2-3; TCRdb reports TRBD1, a call that lacks DNA to check it against. Germline values: CDR1 SQVTM, CDR2 ANQGSEA. The CDR3 is 11 amino acids. CDR3 in amino acids: CSVWGLDTQYF.

The rearrangement joins TRBV29-1 to TRBJ2-1. This CDR3 is 12 amino acids long. The germline V gene has CDR1 SQVTM and CDR2 ANQGSEA. This chain's CDR3 is CSVLAIINEQFF.